The source of this T cell receptor beta chain is a study of OX40 agonist ivuxolimab in advanced cancers. Study-wide context: Patients were 82.7% male with ages roughly 20 to 90, mean about 54.

Study outcomes and limitations: The authors also found low normalized T-cell clonal expansion in some nonresponders.

This clone was observed a handful of times. Its antigen is not identified. TCRdb's copy holds only in-frame clones and misses some; the assay was immunoSEQ multiplex PCR. The sample shows fewer than 85,000 clones, under 95% of them seen only once. The ends were cut back, 5 bases at V and 4 bases at J, with 19 bases in the middle. CDR3 length equals 16 residues. Germline CDR1 and CDR2: SGHTA and FQGNSA. Material: CD4+ or CD8+ T cells sorted from blood, obtained in a trial of the OX40 agonist ivuxolimab. The V and J genes are TRBV7-2 and TRBJ2-3; D may be TRBD1 (5 bases). The sequence came from an adult with an advanced solid tumor such as melanoma, head and neck, liver or kidney cancer. CDR3 protein: CASSPSPSTAPDTQYF. In nucleotides, the CDR3 is TGTGCCAGCAGCCCTAGTCCCTCGACAGCGCCAGATACGCAGTATTTT.